These 27 T cell receptor beta chains originate from one sample sequenced in a study of blood T cell repertoires in COVID-19 (TCRdb year 2020). The library was prepared using the immunoSEQ multiplex PCR assay. What TCRdb holds here is the immuneACCESS table cut down to in-frame rearrangements. Part of the clones is not present; checked against another copy, under half of the missing clones reflect an unresolved V gene, and the others are unexplained. The sample includes 90,000 to 130,000 clones, with around nine tenths observed a single time. The ten largest clones add up to 3.5% to 5.5% of the sample. The material sequenced was peripheral blood. Receptor source: a man aged 35 to 55 with acute or convalescent COVID-19.

The chain couples TRBV4-1 to TRBJ2-7; 9 bases line up with TRBD1. Unmatched junction bases numbered 5, after V lost 4 bases and J lost 4 bases. The CDR3 sequence is 14 residues long. Germline lookup yields CDR1 MGHRA and CDR2 YSYEKL. The CDR3 region is CASSPRDRAYEQYF. CDR3 DNA: TGCGCCAGCAGCCCCCGGGACAGGGCTTACGAGCAGTACTTC.

Here the CDR3 reads CASSQGTGQETQYF. The DNA of the CDR3 is TGTGCCAGCAGCCAAGGGACAGGACAAGAGACCCAGTACTTC. This chain joins TRBV3-1 (or the pseudogene TRBV3-2) and TRBJ2-5; 7 bases are a match to TRBD1. The CDR3 consists of 14 residues. Germline values: CDR1 LGHDT, CDR2 YNNKEL (reference sequence). After removal of 1 base from V and 2 bases from J, the junction contained 1 base not matched to a gene.

This clone appeared once. This chain connects TRBV4-2 to TRBJ1-3, with 9 positions matching TRBD1. The V and J ends lost 4 bases and 6 bases, in that order; junction bases with no gene match: 10. Germline V gene lookup returns CDR1 LGHNA and CDR2 YNFKEQ. The CDR3 extends over 16 amino acids. CDR3 sequence reads: CASSLFNRGLTNTIYF. The CDR3 bases are TGTGCCAGCAGCCTATTCAACAGGGGGCTCACAAACACCATATATTTT.

The CDR3 region is CASSPDRPYEQYF. The CDR3, as DNA: TGTGCCAGCAGCCCGGACAGGCCCTACGAGCAGTACTTC. The V call is TRBV2, the J call TRBJ2-7; 7 positions agree with TRBD1. V was pared by 6 bases and J by 2 bases, with 4 bases of the junction left unmatched. Germline CDR1 and CDR2: SNHLY and FYNNEI. This CDR3 spans 13 amino acids. Full variable domain (missing parts from reference TRBV2 and TRBJ2-7): EPEVTQTPSHQVTQMGQEVILRCVPISNHLYFYWYRQILGQKVEFLVSFYNNEISEKSEIFDDQFSVERPDGSNFTLKIRSTKLEDSAMYFCASSPDRPYEQYFGPGTRLTVT.

This chain connects TRBV7-2 to TRBJ2-7; 8 nucleotides align to TRBD2. The germline CDR1 and CDR2 sequences are SGHTA and FQGNSA. There are 17 residues in the CDR3. Trimming cost V 5 bases and J 2 bases; bases outside gene matches: 14. Here the CDR3 reads CASSPAGRGGPPYEQYF. The CDR3 bases are TGTGCCAGCAGCCCGGCCGGTCGGGGGGGGCCTCCCTACGAGCAGTACTTC.

The V gene is TRBV27, the J gene TRBJ1-2; TRBD1 matches at 8 bases. The germline gives CDR1 MNHEY, CDR2 SMNVEV (reference sequence). The CDR3 sequence is 14 residues long. The J segment lost 4 bases and the V segment lost 6 bases, leaving 7 bases of the junction unmatched. The DNA of the CDR3 is TGTGCCAGCAGGGCCACAGGGGGTTCCTATGGCTACACCTTC. Protein: CASRATGGSYGYTF.

The chain recombines TRBV5-8 with TRBJ2-3, with 8 bases matching TRBD1. V dropped 4 bases and J dropped 1; count of bases not matched to a gene: 11. The CDR3 is 17 amino acids. CDR1 and CDR2 from the germline V gene are SGHTS and YDEGEE. The CDR3 loop is CASSGMDRAGGTDTQYF. The CDR3 DNA reads as TGTGCCAGCAGCGGAATGGACAGGGCTGGGGGCACAGATACGCAGTATTTT.

The chain is built from TRBV9 and TRBJ2-1, with 9 bases identical to TRBD2. Losses at the gene ends were 0 bases for V and 5 bases for J; bases not matched to a gene: 6. Germline lookup yields CDR1 SGDLS and CDR2 YYNGEE. The CDR3 sequence is 16 residues long. CDR3: CASSVEGRGGHNEQFF. The CDR3, as DNA: TGTGCCAGCAGCGTAGAAGGGCGGGGGGGGCACAATGAGCAGTTCTTC. Full variable domain (rest looked up from reference TRBV9 and TRBJ2-1): DSGVTQTPKHLITATGQRVTLRCSPRSGDLSVYWYQQSLDQGLQFLIQYYNGEERAKGNILERFSAQQFPDLHSELNLSSLELGDSALYFCASSVEGRGGHNEQFFGPGTRLTVL.

V usage is TRBV11-3 and J usage is TRBJ2-7; TRBD2 agrees at 13 bases. V was clipped by 5 bases and J by 5 bases; unmatched bases: 6. Germline V lookup: CDR1 SGHNT, CDR2 YENEEA. The CDR3 totals 15 residues. The CDR3, as DNA: TGTGCCAGCAGCCGAAGACTAGCGGGAGGAGACGAGCAGTACTTC. Translated, it gives CASSRRLAGGDEQYF. The complete variable domain, with remaining parts taken from reference TRBV11-3 and TRBJ2-7, reads EAGVVQSPRYKIIEKKQPVAFWCNPISGHNTLYWYLQNLGQGPELLIRYENEEAVDDSQLPKDRFSAERLKGVDSTLKIQPAELGDSAVYLCASSRRLAGGDEQYFGPGTRLTVT.

CDR3 protein: CASSVGSSYEQYF. DNA of the CDR3: TGTGCCAGTAGTGTTGGCTCTTCCTACGAGCAGTACTTC. This sequence joins TRBV19 and TRBJ2-7, with D hard to call. Germline assignment: CDR1 LNHDA and CDR2 SQIVND (reference sequence). This CDR3 comprises 13 residues. Trimming stripped 5 bases from V and 1 base from J, with 9 bases between.

This sequence joins TRBV6-5 and TRBJ2-2, with TRBD1 matching 11 bases. The CDR3 length is 14 residues. The V gene end was trimmed by 8 bases and the J gene end by 5 bases; junction bases not matched to a gene: 4. Germline CDR1 is MNHEY and CDR2 is SVGAGI. The CDR3 DNA reads as TGTGCCAGCGGAGGGACAGGGGGAACCGGGGAGCTGTTTTTT. Translation: CASGGTGGTGELFF.

This chain joins TRBV3-1 (or the pseudogene TRBV3-2) and TRBJ1-2; 7 bases align to TRBD1. The CDR3 spans 14 residues. The V gene's germline CDR1 is LGHDT and CDR2 YNNKEL (reference sequence). V was pared by 6 bases and J by 0 bases, with 4 bases of the junction left unmatched. DNA for the CDR3: TGTGCCAGCAGACGCGGGACAGCTAACTATGGCTACACCTTC. Translation gives CASRRGTANYGYTF.

This chain connects TRBV5-6 to TRBJ2-1; D is possibly TRBD1 (6 bases). This CDR3 has 15 residues. The V end was cut by 0 bases, the J end by 3 bases, with 10 bases between. CDR1 is SGHDT and CDR2 is YYEEEE in the germline V gene. Here the CDR3 DNA reads TGTGCCAGCAGCTTGGTACCGGACAGCTACAATGAGCAGTTCTTC. Protein sequence: CASSLVPDSYNEQFF.

This clone was observed a single time. The chain couples TRBV6-5 to TRBJ1-5, with TRBD1 identical over 7 bases. The CDR3 is made up of 13 amino acids. The germline V gene encodes CDR1 MNHEY and CDR2 SVGAGI. The DNA for the CDR3 is TGTGCTTCAGGGGGGAATAGCAATCAGCCCCAGCATTTT. Translating gives CASGGNSNQPQHF.

This sequence joins TRBV5-1 and TRBJ1-6; the match to TRBD1 covers 7 bases. CDR1 SGHRS and CDR2 YFSETQ come from the germline V gene. J lost 5 bases, V lost 2 bases, and 4 bases had no gene match. The CDR3 spans 15 residues. CDR3 in DNA: TGCGCCAGCAGCTTACGGGACAGAAATAATTCACCCCTCCACTTT. The encoded protein is CASSLRDRNNSPLHF.

Concerning this clone itself: The sample carries other DNA sequences with the same CDR3. The rearrangement links TRBV5-4 to TRBJ2-5, with 11 positions matching TRBD2. CDR3 length equals 15 residues. Germline CDR1 and CDR2: SGHNT and YYREEE (reference sequence). The V segment lost 2 bases and the J segment 4 bases; nucleotides outside the gene matches: 4. The DNA of the CDR3 is TGTGCCAGCAGCTTCCTAGCGGGAGGCGGAGAGACCCAGTACTTC. Protein sequence: CASSFLAGGGETQYF.

V and J are TRBV3-1 (or the pseudogene TRBV3-2) and TRBJ1-1; 9 bases align to TRBD1. V lost 6 bases to trimming and J lost 4 bases; unmatched junction nucleotides: 3. This CDR3 has 13 amino acids. In germline, CDR1 is LGHDT, CDR2 YNNKEL (reference sequence). In DNA, the CDR3 is TGTGCCAGCAGGGACAGGGGCTTCACTGAAGCTTTCTTT. As protein: CASRDRGFTEAFF.

The CDR3 region has the DNA TGTGCCAGCAGCCAGGACATGTGGCTAACTAATCAGCCCCAGCATTTT. Translated: CASSQDMWLTNQPQHF. The V gene is TRBV5-8, the J gene TRBJ1-5; D may be TRBD1 (5 bases). Per germline, CDR1 SGHTS and CDR2 YDEGEE. The length of the CDR3 is 16 residues. V lost 4 bases, J lost 4 bases, and 18 bases lay in between.

The CDR3 DNA follows: TGTGCCAGCAGCCTAACACTAGCGGGGTGGCTAAACACCGGGGAGCTGTTTTTT. It encodes CASSLTLAGWLNTGELFF. J is TRBJ2-2 and V is TRBV7-8, with TRBD2 matching 10 bases. Germline lookup yields CDR1 SGHVS and CDR2 FQNEAQ. V lost 5 bases to trimming and J lost 2 bases; unmatched junction nucleotides: 11. This CDR3 comprises 18 residues.

This chain uses TRBV30 with TRBJ1-1; TRBD1 might be the D (5 bases). The CDR3 contains 15 residues. The germline V gene has CDR1 GTSNPN and CDR2 SVGIG (reference sequence). The ends were cut back, 1 base at V and 3 bases at J, with 15 bases in the middle. As DNA, the CDR3 is TGTGCCTGGAGTGCGCTGACAATAGGGGACACTGAAGCTTTCTTT. It yields the protein CAWSALTIGDTEAFF.

The chain uses TRBV30 and TRBJ2-1; 8 bases align to TRBD1. Germline trimming cut 8 bases from V and 7 bases from J; bases unmatched to any gene: 7. Germline loops: CDR1 GTSNPN, CDR2 SVGIG (reference sequence). The CDR3 covers 12 residues. In nucleotides, the CDR3 is TGTGCCGGAGGGACAGGCTGGAATGAGCAGTTCTTC. Translation gives CAGGTGWNEQFF.

The CDR3, as DNA: TGTGCCAGCACAGGACGGGGGGGGAGCAATCAGCCCCAGCATTTT. It codes for CASTGRGGSNQPQHF. This chain joins TRBV6-5 and TRBJ1-5; D might be TRBD1 (5 bases). Trimming left V 7 bases short and J 1 base short, with 14 bases between. Germline assignment: CDR1 MNHEY and CDR2 SVGAGI. The length of the CDR3 is 15 residues.

The sample holds a few counts of this clone. This chain links TRBV29-1 with TRBJ1-4, with D unresolved. The CDR3 has 11 amino acids. The germline gives CDR1 SQVTM, CDR2 ANQGSEA. V shed 2 bases and J shed 5 bases, with 3 bases lying between them. The CDR3, as DNA: TGCAGCGTTGAACAAAATGAAAAACTGTTTTTT. Translated: CSVEQNEKLFF.

The V call is TRBV7-9, the J call TRBJ2-3, with D maybe TRBD1 (6 bases). Germline lookup yields CDR1 SEHNR and CDR2 FQNEAQ (reference sequence). Trimming took 5 bases from V and 2 from J, leaving 11 bases between them. CDR3 length: 14 residues. CDR3 in amino acids: CASSTGQNTDTQYF. For the CDR3, the DNA is TGTGCCAGCAGCACCGGACAGAACACAGATACGCAGTATTTT. Based on the CDR3 plus reference TRBV7-9 and TRBJ2-3, the full variable domain is DTGVSQNPRHKITKRGQNVTFRCDPISEHNRLYWYRQTLGQGPEFLTYFQNEAQLEKSRLLSDRFSAERPKGSFSTLEIQRTEQGDSAMYLCASSTGQNTDTQYFGPGTRLTVL.

Written as DNA, the CDR3 is TGTGCCAGCAGTCCGACGACAGGGGGGCCCCAGCATTTT. The encoded protein is CASSPTTGGPQHF. The rearrangement uses TRBV6-6 and TRBJ1-5; 9 bases are shared with TRBD1. Germline CDR1 and CDR2: MNHNY and SVGAGI (reference sequence). Germline trimming cut 5 bases from V and 9 bases from J; bases unmatched to any gene: 5. The CDR3 is 13 amino acids.

This sequence joins TRBV7-9 and TRBJ1-2, with TRBD1 matching over 8 bases. After removal of 5 bases from V and 4 bases from J, the junction contained 9 bases not matched to a gene. This CDR3 has 15 amino acids. Germline-derived CDR1 and CDR2 are SEHNR and FQNEAQ (reference sequence). The chain's CDR3 is CASSPAGQGLYGYTF. The CDR3 region has the DNA TGTGCCAGCAGCCCCGCCGGACAGGGCCTCTATGGCTACACCTTC.

This sequence joins TRBV9 and TRBJ2-1; 7 bases are shared with TRBD1. With V trimmed by 3 bases and J by 3 bases, 0 bases remained unmatched. Per the germline V gene, CDR1 is SGDLS and CDR2 is YYNGEE. The CDR3 consists of 13 residues. The DNA for the CDR3 is TGTGCCAGCAGCGGACAGGGCTACAATGAGCAGTTCTTC. Protein sequence: CASSGQGYNEQFF.